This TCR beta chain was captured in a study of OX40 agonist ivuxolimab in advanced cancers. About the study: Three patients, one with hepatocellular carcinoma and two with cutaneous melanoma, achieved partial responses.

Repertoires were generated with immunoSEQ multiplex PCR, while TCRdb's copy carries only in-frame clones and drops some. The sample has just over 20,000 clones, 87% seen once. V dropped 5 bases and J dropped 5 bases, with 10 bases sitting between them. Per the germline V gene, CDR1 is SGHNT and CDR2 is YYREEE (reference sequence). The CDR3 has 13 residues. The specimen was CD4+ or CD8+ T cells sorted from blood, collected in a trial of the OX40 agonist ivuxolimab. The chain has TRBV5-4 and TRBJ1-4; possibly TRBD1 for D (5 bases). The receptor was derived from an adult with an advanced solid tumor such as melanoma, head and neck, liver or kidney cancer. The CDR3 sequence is CASRRGENEKLFF. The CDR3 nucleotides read TGTGCCAGCAGGCGGGGGGAAAATGAAAAACTGTTTTTT.